This T cell receptor beta chain is drawn from a study of T-cell memory formation after mild COVID-19. The wider study: TCR clusters were mostly confined to one donor each. Study findings and constraints: Researchers found some responding clones in pre-infection memory, a sign that cross-reactive memory joined. Clones shrinking from day 15 to 85 showed even CD4/CD8 mixes; later expanders tilted CD4+.

5'RACE with constant-segment primers built TCRalpha and TCRbeta cDNA libraries with UMIs. TCRdb re-derived calls from the 5' RACE reads in MiXCR, one entry per CDR3 protein. The data show around 300,000 distinct CDR3 sequences, about an eighth seen once. About this clonotype itself: The antigen is unknown.

This CDR3 is built from 16 residues. Trimming left V 1 base short and J 5 bases short, with 18 bases between. The germline V gene encodes CDR1 SGHVS and CDR2 FNYEAQ. Sequencing used PBMCs or a T cell subset sorted from them (not recorded which). J is TRBJ2-7 and V is TRBV7-6; maybe TRBD2 (6 bases). This receptor was identified in a man between 18 and 35 years old who had mild COVID-19 (a few samples of this study predate the infection). Cell type and time point are not known. The CDR3 DNA is TGTGCCAGCAGCTTAGAGGCGGGGACCCTCCTGAACGAGCAGTACTTC. This sequence encodes CASSLEAGTLLNEQYF. The full variable domain, its missing parts supplied by reference TRBV7-6 and TRBJ2-7, is GAGVSQSPRYKVTKRGQDVALRCDPISGHVSLYWYRQALGQGPEFLTYFNYEAQQDKSGLPNDRFSAERPEGSISTLTIQRTEQRDSAMYRCASSLEAGTLLNEQYFGPGTRLTVT.